These T cell receptor beta chains were read from a single sample in a study of shared clonotypes between healthy human individuals. Only in-frame clones appear in the TCRdb table, and some are missing; sequencing was by immunoSEQ multiplex PCR. The data hold around 2,000,000 clones, with 85% to 95% observed a single time. The specimen sequenced was naive CD4+ T cells sorted from blood. The receptors originated from a man aged 18-30 years in good health. Each CDR3 is given with its conserved first and last residue. The D gene is left open where the match is weak.

D gene: TRBD1
V gene: TRBV6-1
CDR3 protein: CATAGTGVQPQHF

D gene: NA
V gene: TRBV5-5
CDR3 protein: CASSLAYQETQYF

D gene: NA
V gene: TRBV7-8
CDR3 protein: CASRLSGARTPLHF

D gene: TRBD1
V gene: TRBV27
CDR3 protein: CASRLGDRGPYEQYF

D gene: NA
V gene: TRBV5-1
CDR3 protein: CASSLGELGPGNTIYF

D gene: NA
V gene: TRBV4-1
CDR3 protein: CASGLGETGVVTQYF

D gene: TRBD1
V gene: TRBV11-3
CDR3 protein: CASSLGQGGNGELFF

D gene: TRBD1
V gene: TRBV19
CDR3 protein: CASSILDRGLGAFF

D gene: TRBD1
V gene: TRBV9
CDR3 protein: CASSATGSPYEQYF

D gene: NA
V gene: TRBV9
CDR3 protein: CASSVEVAVQNTIYF

D gene: NA
V gene: TRBV5-1
CDR3 protein: CASSLPGKDGEQYF

D gene: NA
V gene: TRBV5-1
CDR3 protein: CASSPDGQSNYGYTF

D gene: NA
V gene: TRBV2
CDR3 protein: CASKGVDGNQPQHF

D gene: TRBD2
V gene: TRBV10-1
CDR3 protein: CASSDGSGGRETQYF

D gene: TRBD1
V gene: TRBV30
CDR3 protein: CAWSRGTATEAFF

D gene: NA
V gene: TRBV30
CDR3 protein: CAWSADVGYNEQFF

D gene: NA
V gene: TRBV6-6
CDR3 protein: CVSRGAQEDRNEQFF

D gene: NA
V gene: TRBV18
CDR3 protein: CASSPKDKGVPQHF

D gene: TRBD1
V gene: TRBV10-3
CDR3 protein: CAISDMDRGLEEQYF

D gene: NA
V gene: TRBV4-1
CDR3 protein: CASSQDAVRLGTQYF

D gene: TRBD1
V gene: TRBV27
CDR3 protein: CASSLEGTGRNSPLHF

D gene: NA
V gene: TRBV29-1
CDR3 protein: CSVGLMDGYTF

D gene: NA
V gene: TRBV10-3
CDR3 protein: CAISESGETQYF

D gene: TRBD2
V gene: TRBV30
CDR3 protein: CAWNKAGGTPGELFF

D gene: NA
V gene: TRBV11-2
CDR3 protein: CASSFVSNTEAFF

D gene: TRBD1
V gene: TRBV18
CDR3 protein: CASSPDPGQGYNEQFF

D gene: NA
V gene: TRBV27
CDR3 protein: CASSFWENNSPLHF

D gene: TRBD1
V gene: TRBV5-4
CDR3 protein: CASSLTGQGGYEQYF

D gene: NA
V gene: TRBV6-6
CDR3 protein: CASSLQANNEKLFF

D gene: TRBD2
V gene: TRBV5-1
CDR3 protein: CASSVAGGPKYEQYF

D gene: NA
V gene: TRBV28
CDR3 protein: CAVTGAGTYEQYF

D gene: NA
V gene: TRBV7-9
CDR3 protein: CASSLGSQPQHF

D gene: NA
V gene: TRBV4-1
CDR3 protein: CASSQEVSSGDSPLHF

D gene: NA
V gene: TRBV7-2
CDR3 protein: CASSQTRTGQSGTQYF

D gene: TRBD1
V gene: TRBV10-1
CDR3 protein: CASTTGQGNSDTQYF

D gene: TRBD2
V gene: TRBV5-6
CDR3 protein: CASSSRTSGSSYNEQFF

D gene: TRBD1
V gene: TRBV7-9
CDR3 protein: CASSLGQGQETQYF